Sequencing of this T cell receptor beta chain was carried out in a study of vaccination effects on CD4 cells after COVID-19. A note on this clone: The antigen is not known.

In the ViraFEST assay, antigen-specific CD4+ clonotypes were identified by expansion after peptide-pool stimulation. On approximately day 9 of culture, CD4+ T cells were separated out. Profiling relied on immunoSEQ multiplex PCR, and the TCRdb table lists in-frame clones only, not all of them. The table lists over 55,000 clones, roughly 79% of them singletons. The CDR3 length is 15 residues. The V gene lost 1 base and the J gene lost 8 bases, with 12 bases spanning the gap. Looked up from germline, CDR1 is SEHNR and CDR2 is FQNEAQ (reference sequence). This TCR derives from a human donor who received a COVID-19 vaccine. The material sequenced was CD4+ T cells from PBMCs cultured with HCoV-229E spike peptides, taken before COVID-19 vaccination. The V and J genes are TRBV7-9 and TRBJ1-6, with a tentative D call TRBD1 (6 bases). This CDR3 is CASSLDSEGDSPLHF. The CDR3 DNA sequence: TGTGCCAGCAGCTTAGATTCCGAGGGGGATTCACCCCTCCACTTT.